This record looks at one T cell receptor (beta chain) sequence and its context. This clonotype has ten or more counts. Its target antigen remains unknown. Per-base qualities were not stored, and no clone one base away is much larger. This sample stems from a study (dated by TCRdb to about 2015). As for the study more broadly: Whether tumor-infiltrating Tregs in breast cancer are recruited from blood Tregs or converted in situ from other CD4+ T cell subsets was tested.

CD4+CD45RO+CD25- cells were isolated as memory CD4+ T cells. Tregs, naive and memory CD4+ T cells from tumor, blood and ipsilateral draining lymph nodes of about five breast cancer patients underwent full-length TCR alpha and beta sequencing. Tumor tissue and lymph nodes obtained from ipsilateral axillary dissection were perfused with PBS, minced and then digested with collagenase I and hyaluronidase. Mononuclear cells from lymph nodes or 45 to 60 ml of peripheral blood were isolated by Ficoll density gradient centrifugation. A purity exceeding 90% was confirmed by FACS for the sorted cell populations. Amplification of full-length TCR variable regions was done by 5' RACE PCR using constant-region reverse primers, and this step was followed by semi-nested PCR with Nested Universal Primer A. The ReliaPrep RNA Cell Miniprep System was used to extract total RNA, which was then reverse transcribed into 5'RACE-ready cDNA with the SMARTer RACE 5'/3' Kit. Multiplex adaptors were used to barcode full-length TCR alpha and beta libraries, and the barcoded libraries were sequenced on an Illumina MiSeq. In the source study's methods: For each of nine subset-tissue groups, sequencing data from the five patients were combined, and the groups were compared by unsupervised clustering of TCR gene usage. The Morisita-Horn index, with shared sequences weighted by their contribution to each repertoire, was used to calculate repertoire similarity. In TCRdb, the public reads were trimmed at Q25 with fastp and aligned with MiXCR, with productive beta chains retained. Each CDR3 protein gets just one entry, which takes the most common genes and DNA from the rows behind it. None of the V and J calls come from the authors' own analysis; TCRdb made them. The sample table lists just under 65,000 distinct CDR3 sequences, 22% of them with a count of one. The leading ten clones occupy about 3% of the sample.

CDR1 SGHRS and CDR2 YFSETQ are derived from the germline V gene. The germline V and J ends show losses of 4 bases and 7 bases respectively, and no gene match explains 10 bases of the junction. The CDR3 goes from the cysteine to the phenylalanine over 15 residues. The DNA shown is the 45-base CDR3, in frame from base 1. General findings and caveats noted by the study authors: The validation in the larger cohort was limited to a single TCR beta V-J rearrangement instead of whole repertoires. The TCR alpha and beta sequences of tumor-infiltrating Tregs showed the greatest overlap with tumor naive CD4+ T cells, followed by blood naive CD4+ T cells. Tumor memory CD4+ T cell TCR gene usage was found to cluster with blood and lymph node memory CD4+ cells and with lymph node naive CD4+ cells.

In this chain, TRBV5-1 is recombined with TRBJ2-1; TRBD1 aligns with 8 central bases. This clonotype was obtained from a female donor with breast cancer. The sequenced sample was memory CD4+ T cells sorted from a lymph node. Sample cell subset or site, as interpreted from the label and publication: memory CD4+ T cells, CD4+CD45RO+CD25-. Here the CDR3 is given as CASSPPLTGANEQFF. The sequenced DNA is TGCGCCAGCAGCCCCCCCTTGACAGGGGCAAATGAGCAGTTCTTC.